The entry that follows covers one TCR beta chain sequence. Its antigen is not known. The junction differs from germline at one of its ends, possibly a read error. The record originates from a study of cytomegalovirus exposure and HLA in healthy donors. General study findings and limits: One later analysis reportedly identified an Asian-associated ancestry cluster that showed fewer N-insertions than the roughly 700-donor mean. TRBV6-2, TRBV6-3 and some other V segments were unresolvable in 87-base-pair reads.

The germline V gene has CDR1 SSHAT and CDR2 FNYEAQ (reference sequence). This CDR3 contains 14 residues. PCR was performed using 60 Vbeta and 13 Jbeta primers. TCRdb's table, derived via immunoSEQ multiplex PCR, lists solely in-frame clones and lacks some. Its listing shows 75,000 to 85,000 clones. Material: PBMCs. The sequence came from a man aged 45-65 years in good health and CMV-seronegative. J is TRBJ2-3 and V is TRBV7-7, with TRBD2 as a possible D gene (5 bases). The CDR3 region is CASSPRRDTDTQYF. The CDR3 nucleotides are TGTGCTAGCAGCCCCCGCCGGGACACAGATACGCAGTATTTT. Combining the CDR3 with reference TRBV7-7 and TRBJ2-3 gives the whole variable domain GAGVSQSPRYKVTKRGQDVTLRCDPISSHATLYWYQQALGQGPEFLTYFNYEAQPDKSGLPSDRFSAERPEGSISTLTIQRTEQRDSAMYRCASSPRRDTDTQYFGPGTRLTVL.